These 16 T cell receptor beta chains originate from one sample sequenced in a study of blood T cell repertoires in COVID-19. The assay was immunoSEQ multiplex PCR, and TCRdb's table has in-frame clones only and misses some. The sample includes 150,000 to 200,000 clones, around four fifths of them seen just once. The sample was peripheral blood. The source is a woman older than 75 with acute or convalescent COVID-19.

The rearrangement links TRBV6-5 to TRBJ2-5; TRBD1 aligns across 7 bases. The CDR3 is made up of 16 amino acids. Unmatched junction bases numbered 9, after V lost 2 bases and J lost 3 bases. Germline V lookup: CDR1 MNHEY, CDR2 SVGAGI. CDR3 protein: CASSYRTGGLKETQYF. For the CDR3, the DNA is TGTGCCAGCAGTTACCGGACAGGAGGCCTTAAAGAGACCCAGTACTTC.

The chain joins TRBV3-1 (or the pseudogene TRBV3-2) to TRBJ2-3; the D is unclear. V lost 0 bases and J lost 2, with 9 bases in between. Germline CDR1 LGHDT, CDR2 YNNKEL (reference sequence). There are 15 residues in the CDR3. The CDR3: CASSQDHAHTDTQYF. CDR3 DNA sequence: TGTGCCAGCAGCCAAGATCACGCACACACAGATACGCAGTATTTT.

V usage is TRBV6-2 or TRBV6-3 and J usage is TRBJ1-2, with D possibly matching TRBD1 (5 bases). V was trimmed by 6 bases and J by 5 bases, leaving 16 bases between them. CDR3 length equals 14 residues. Germline CDR1 reads MNHEY; CDR2 reads SVGEGT. CDR3 residues: CASSEPTAFYGYTF. CDR3 nucleotide sequence: TGTGCCAGCAGCGAACCGACAGCTTTTTATGGCTACACCTTC.

The chain uses TRBV4-1 and TRBJ2-7, with 8 bases fitting TRBD2. Looked up from germline, CDR1 is MGHRA and CDR2 is YSYEKL. Trimming at V came to 1 base and at J to 0 bases, leaving 8 bases not matched to a gene. The CDR3 has 17 amino acids. Here the CDR3 reads CASSQGHSGVSSYEQYF. In nucleotides, the CDR3 is TGCGCCAGCAGCCAAGGGCATAGCGGGGTCAGCTCCTACGAGCAGTACTTC.

This clone appeared a single time. CDR3: CASSFSTGSTEAFF. The CDR3 DNA is TGCGCCAGCAGCTTTTCGACAGGTTCCACTGAAGCTTTCTTT. The chain joins TRBV5-1 to TRBJ1-1; D may be TRBD1 (6 bases). V was pared by 2 bases and J by 4 bases, with 12 bases between. CDR3 length equals 14 residues. CDR1 is SGHRS and CDR2 is YFSETQ in the germline V gene.

This clone appeared a single time. This rearrangement joins TRBV27 to TRBJ2-5, with TRBD1 as a possible D gene (6 bases). The CDR3 runs 13 residues. Trimming shortened V by 5 bases and J by 1 base, and 8 bases separated the two germline ends. Germline assignment: CDR1 MNHEY and CDR2 SMNVEV (reference sequence). The CDR3 region is CASSHRAQETQYF. The CDR3, as DNA: TGTGCCAGCAGTCACAGGGCCCAAGAGACCCAGTACTTC.

The J gene is TRBJ1-2, the V gene TRBV7-9; 11 bases line up with TRBD1. Germline CDR1 and CDR2: SEHNR and FQNEAQ (reference sequence). The CDR3 covers 16 residues. V shed 5 bases, J shed 4 bases, and the junction held 9 bases outside the gene matches. Here the CDR3 DNA reads TGTGCCAGCAGCATTGGACAGGGGGCTAGAGTCTATGGCTACACCTTC. As protein: CASSIGQGARVYGYTF. The variable domain in full, with the rest retrieved from reference TRBV7-9 and TRBJ1-2, is DTGVSQNPRHKITKRGQNVTFRCDPISEHNRLYWYRQTLGQGPEFLTYFQNEAQLEKSRLLSDRFSAERPKGSFSTLEIQRTEQGDSAMYLCASSIGQGARVYGYTFGSGTRLTVV.

This clone was recorded once. The rearrangement uses TRBV5-6 and TRBJ1-2; TRBD1 might be the D (6 bases). Germline-derived CDR1 and CDR2 are SGHDT and YYEEEE. This CDR3 contains 13 residues. V was cut by 4 bases and J by 8 bases, with 15 bases left in between. Written as DNA, the CDR3 is TGTGCCAGCAGCCACACCCGGGGGGCGGGCTACACCTTC. Translating it yields CASSHTRGAGYTF.

The chain's CDR3 is CASSLEWGQRTEAFF. The DNA of the CDR3 is TGTGCCAGCAGCTTAGAGTGGGGGCAACGGACAGAAGCTTTCTTT. The rearrangement uses TRBV11-2 and TRBJ1-1, with D possibly being TRBD1 (6 bases). Germline CDR1 is SGHAT and CDR2 is FQNNGV. The CDR3 is 15 residues long. Trimming removed 0 bases at V and 8 bases at J, with 16 bases between.

The chain links TRBV5-5 to TRBJ2-5, with D tentatively TRBD1 (6 bases). The germline V gene encodes CDR1 SGHKS and CDR2 YYEKEE (reference sequence). V lost 4 bases and J lost 5, with 27 bases in between. CDR3 length: 18 residues. The CDR3 here is CASSPAFQGRTGVETQYF. CDR3 sequence (DNA): TGTGCCAGCAGCCCAGCGTTTCAGGGGAGAACCGGGGTGGAGACCCAGTACTTC.

This clone is a singleton in its sample. This chain joins TRBV5-4 and TRBJ2-5; weak D call: TRBD1 (6 bases). V lost 1 base to trimming and J lost 4 bases, with 14 bases between them. The CDR3 is 15 amino acids. Germline loops: CDR1 SGHNT, CDR2 YYREEE (reference sequence). In DNA form, the CDR3 reads TGTGCCAGCAGCTTGAGTTTAGGGGGTGTAGAGACCCAGTACTTC. Its translation is CASSLSLGGVETQYF.

The chain recombines TRBV4-2 with TRBJ1-5; 9 positions agree with TRBD1. Germline V gene lookup returns CDR1 LGHNA and CDR2 YNFKEQ. CDR3 length equals 16 residues. Unmatched junction bases numbered 7, after V lost 0 bases and J lost 7 bases. The CDR3 loop reads CASSQDLVGQGQPQHF. The CDR3 DNA follows: TGTGCCAGCAGCCAAGATTTGGTGGGACAGGGCCAGCCCCAGCATTTT.

This clone has just one count. The chain employs TRBV7-2 and TRBJ1-3, with TRBD1 matching 7 bases. With 4 bases clipped from V and 3 bases from J, the junction kept 6 bases outside the gene matches. The CDR3 spans 15 residues. Germline loops: CDR1 SGHTA, CDR2 FQGNSA. The CDR3 nucleotides read TGTGCCAGCAGCTCTAACAGGGGTCTTGGAAACACCATATATTTT. This codes for CASSSNRGLGNTIYF.

This clone was seen only a few times. V is TRBV28 and J is TRBJ1-2, with TRBD1 matching 9 bases. With 5 bases clipped from V and 4 bases from J, the junction kept 8 bases outside the gene matches. The CDR3 is 15 residues long. The germline V gene encodes CDR1 MDHEN and CDR2 SYDVKM. CDR3 bases: TGTGCCAGCAGTCCCTCCGGACAGGGGTTCTATGGCTACACCTTC. Residues: CASSPSGQGFYGYTF.

The chain recombines TRBV19 with TRBJ1-5; 7 positions agree with TRBD1. The germline CDR1 and CDR2 sequences are LNHDA and SQIVND (reference sequence). After removal of 6 bases from V and 3 bases from J, the junction contained 17 bases not matched to a gene. The CDR3 is made up of 18 amino acids. CDR3 in amino acids: CASSTLKTGRHNNQPQHF. The CDR3 bases are TGTGCCAGTAGCACACTAAAGACAGGGCGGCATAACAATCAGCCCCAGCATTTT.

The chain has TRBV5-1 and TRBJ2-2; 7 nucleotides agree with TRBD2. Germline loops: CDR1 SGHRS, CDR2 YFSETQ. With V trimmed by 0 bases and J by 4 bases, 3 bases remained unmatched. The CDR3 extends over 15 amino acids. DNA for the CDR3: TGCGCCAGCAGCTTGGGGCTAGCGGCCACCGGGGAGCTGTTTTTT. Its translation: CASSLGLAATGELFF.